This is a list of T cell receptor beta chains from one sample in a study of OX40 agonist ivuxolimab in advanced cancers. Sequenced by immunoSEQ multiplex PCR; TCRdb stores in-frame clones only, minus some. The table includes fewer than 75,000 clones, 85% to 90% detected once. Sequenced here: CD4+ or CD8+ T cells sorted from blood, sampled in a trial of the OX40 agonist ivuxolimab. These receptors originate from an adult with an advanced solid tumor such as melanoma, head and neck, liver or kidney cancer. CDR3s include the opening cysteine and the closing phenylalanine or tryptophan. D genes are given only for firm matches. Clone size appears in some rows only: once, few, many, or a class for an expanded clone.

>TRBV2|TRBJ1-5|-|14|-
CASIAQGGNQPQHF
TGTGCCAGCATAGCCCAGGGTGGTAATCAGCCCCAGCATTTT
>TRBV5-5|TRBJ2-3|-|15|-
CASSLSISGTDTQYF
TGTGCCAGCAGCTTGTCAATTTCGGGCACAGATACGCAGTATTTT
>TRBV7-8|TRBJ2-3|TRBD2|15|once
CASSPVVAGVDTQYF
TGTGCCAGCAGCCCCGTGGTAGCGGGAGTGGATACGCAGTATTTT
>TRBV6-6|TRBJ2-7|TRBD1|14|-
CASSLGQGAFEQYF
TGTGCCAGCAGCTTGGGACAGGGGGCGTTCGAGCAGTACTTC
>TRBV7-9|TRBJ2-7|-|16|-
CASSLGVGDAAYEQYF
TGTGCCAGCAGCTTAGGGGTAGGGGACGCTGCCTACGAGCAGTACTTC
>TRBV29-1|TRBJ2-3|-|14|-
CSYVGGGRTDTQYF
TGCAGTTACGTCGGGGGCGGACGCACAGATACGCAGTATTTT
>TRBV7-2|TRBJ2-7|-|13|-
CASSPYRSYEQYF
TGTGCCAGCAGCCCCTATAGGTCCTACGAGCAGTACTTC
>TRBV28|TRBJ2-5|-|12|-
CASSLFQETQYF
TGTGCCAGCAGTTTATTCCAAGAGACCCAGTACTTC
>TRBV4-2|TRBJ1-6|TRBD1|15|-
CASSQGDRGNSPLHF
TGTGCCAGCAGCCAGGGGGACAGGGGTAATTCACCCCTCCACTTT
>TRBV2|TRBJ1-2|-|13|-
CASKIRERKGYTF
TGTGCCAGCAAAATAAGAGAGAGAAAGGGCTACACCTTC
>TRBV5-6|TRBJ1-2|-|11|few
CASSLKRVYTF
TGTGCCAGCAGCTTGAAGAGGGTCTACACCTTC
>TRBV7-9|TRBJ1-3|TRBD1|17|-
CASSAIGQGGSGNTIYF
TGTGCCAGCAGCGCTATCGGACAGGGCGGTTCTGGAAACACCATATATTTT
>TRBV6-5|TRBJ2-7|TRBD1|13|-
CASRQGASYEQYF
TGTGCCAGCCGACAGGGGGCTAGCTACGAGCAGTACTTC
>TRBV28|TRBJ2-7|TRBD1|13|-
CASSGTGGYEQYF
TGTGCCAGCAGCGGAACAGGGGGCTACGAGCAGTACTTC
>TRBV4-1|TRBJ1-1|TRBD1|19|-
CASSQPITGGSRFNTEAFF
TGCGCCAGCAGCCAACCCATCACAGGGGGCTCGAGATTCAACACTGAAGCTTTCTTT
>TRBV5-1|TRBJ1-1|-|13|-
CASSFSGSTEAFF
TGCGCCAGCAGCTTTTCCGGGAGCACTGAAGCTTTCTTT
>TRBV28|TRBJ1-5|-|14|-
CASLQGMSNQPQHF
TGTGCCAGTCTACAGGGTATGAGCAATCAGCCCCAGCATTTT
>TRBV6-5|TRBJ1-2|TRBD1|14|-
CASSPTGGGYGYTF
TGTGCCAGCAGCCCCACAGGGGGGGGATATGGCTACACCTTC
>TRBV6-4|TRBJ2-3|-|20|once
CASSDPDWVGRETSTDTQYF
TGTGCCAGCAGTGACCCGGACTGGGTGGGGCGGGAAACTAGCACAGATACGCAGTATTTT
>TRBV6-5|TRBJ2-7|-|12|once
CASSPRSLEQYF
TGTGCCAGCAGTCCAAGGAGCCTCGAGCAGTACTTC
>TRBV6-1|TRBJ1-5|-|13|-
CASCWEGNQPQHF
TGTGCCAGCTGCTGGGAGGGCAATCAGCCCCAGCATTTT
>TRBV11-2|TRBJ2-1|TRBD1|15|-
CASSLIRDRVNEQFF
TGTGCCAGCAGCTTAATACGGGACAGGGTCAATGAGCAGTTCTTC
>TRBV15|TRBJ2-1|TRBD2|18|-
CATSRDPVAGAPVNEQFF
TGTGCCACCAGCAGAGATCCGGTAGCGGGAGCCCCTGTCAATGAGCAGTTCTTC
>TRBV4-2|TRBJ1-5|-|16|-
CASSQEGPQSNQPQHF
TGTGCCAGCAGCCAAGAGGGTCCACAAAGCAATCAGCCCCAGCATTTT
>TRBV5-6|TRBJ2-7|-|16|-
CASSLARDRRSYEQYF
TGTGCCAGCAGCTTGGCTCGGGACCGCAGGTCCTACGAGCAGTACTTC
>TRBV30|TRBJ1-4|-|17|few
CAWSNRVSRWRNEKLFF
TGTGCCTGGAGTAACCGCGTCTCTCGGTGGCGGAATGAAAAACTGTTTTTT
>TRBV4-2|TRBJ1-5|-|14|few
CASSLQGGNQPQHF
TGTGCCAGCAGCCTACAGGGTGGCAATCAGCCCCAGCATTTT
>TRBV27|TRBJ1-2|-|14|-
CASSIPTSATGYTF
TGTGCCAGCAGTATTCCAACGTCGGCGACGGGCTACACCTTC
>TRBV9|TRBJ2-1|-|15|-
CASSVKRELYNEQFF
TGTGCCAGCAGCGTCAAAAGGGAATTGTACAATGAGCAGTTCTTC
>TRBV19|TRBJ1-5|TRBD1|14|few
CASTLGQLVLPQHF
TGTGCCAGTACTTTGGGACAGCTGGTTCTGCCCCAGCATTTT
>TRBV6-6|TRBJ1-1|TRBD1|16|-
CASSSGGAGGNTEAFF
TGTGCCAGCAGTTCCGGCGGGGCAGGGGGGAACACTGAAGCTTTCTTT
>TRBV28|TRBJ2-7|-|14|-
CASSPALGTYEQYF
TGTGCCAGCAGTCCCGCCCTCGGGACCTACGAGCAGTACTTC
>TRBV9|TRBJ2-1|-|14|-
CASNPAVSYNEQFF
TGTGCCAGCAATCCTGCAGTCTCCTACAATGAGCAGTTCTTC
>TRBV28|TRBJ2-5|-|16|-
CASSPPRAALQETQYF
TGTGCCAGCAGTCCCCCGCGAGCGGCCCTCCAAGAGACCCAGTACTTC
>TRBV5-6|TRBJ2-4|TRBD1|19|-
CASSLVTGAPSLAKNIQYF
TGTGCCAGCAGCTTGGTAACAGGGGCTCCCTCCTTAGCCAAAAACATTCAGTACTTC
>TRBV2|TRBJ2-5|TRBD2|15|once
CASRRTSGVQETQYF
TGTGCCAGCAGGAGGACTAGTGGAGTGCAAGAGACCCAGTACTTC
>TRBV10-3|TRBJ2-3|-|14|-
CAISGSGGADTQYF
TGTGCCATCAGTGGGTCGGGGGGCGCAGATACGCAGTATTTT
>TRBV9|TRBJ1-1|TRBD1|15|-
CASRPHNRGNTEAFF
TGTGCCAGCAGGCCCCACAACAGGGGGAACACTGAAGCTTTCTTT
>TRBV19|TRBJ1-5|-|17|-
CASSTTDRIPSNQPQHF
TGTGCCAGTAGTACAACCGACAGGATTCCCAGCAATCAGCCCCAGCATTTT
>TRBV4-3|TRBJ1-2|-|18|-
CASSQDRGSLGGARGYTF
TGCGCCAGCAGCCAAGATCGGGGCTCCCTCGGTGGGGCGCGGGGCTACACCTTC
>TRBV7-2|TRBJ1-5|TRBD1|16|-
CASSADRGGSNQPQHF
TGTGCCAGCAGCGCAGACAGGGGCGGGAGCAATCAGCCCCAGCATTTT
>TRBV5-1|TRBJ2-3|-|14|-
CASSGGTATDTQYF
TGCGCCAGCAGCGGGGGGACAGCCACAGATACGCAGTATTTT
>TRBV28|TRBJ1-5|-|14|-
CASTGVYSNQPQHF
TGTGCCAGCACTGGAGTTTATAGCAATCAGCCCCAGCATTTT
>TRBV11-2|TRBJ2-1|TRBD2|17|-
CASSLDLLAGVANEQFF
TGTGCCAGCAGCTTAGATCTACTAGCGGGAGTTGCGAATGAGCAGTTCTTC
>TRBV18|TRBJ2-2|TRBD1|16|-
CASSEQGQANTGELFF
TGTGCCAGCTCAGAACAGGGACAGGCGAACACCGGGGAGCTGTTTTTT